The T cell receptor beta chain under discussion was sequenced for a study of PD-1 blockade in classical Hodgkin lymphoma. Germline V gene data show CDR1 as MNHNY and CDR2 as SVGAGI (reference sequence). Trimming shortened V by 8 bases and J by 7 bases, and 9 bases separated the two germline ends. The CDR3 sequence is 11 residues long. Only in-frame clones appear in the TCRdb table, and some are missing; sequencing was by immunoSEQ multiplex PCR. Here the sample spans some 52,000 clones, approximately 89% being singletons. Described time point: cycle 4 day 1 (C4D1), after six to seven weeks of nivolumab. Autologous stem cell transplantation was followed by relapse in every patient, and brentuximab vedotin exposure varied.

The rearrangement uses TRBV6-6 and TRBJ2-1; D may be TRBD1 (6 bases). The source material was peripheral blood mononuclear cells (PBMCs), sampled before the fourth cycle of nivolumab. The sequence came from a human donor with classical Hodgkin lymphoma. The CDR3 bases are TGTGCCAGCCGTAGGGGGAATGAGCAGTTCTTC. This encodes CASRRGNEQFF.